The 11 T cell receptor beta chains below all came from one sample that was sequenced in a study of blood T cell repertoires in COVID-19. This table comes from immunoSEQ multiplex PCR, and its TCRdb copy is limited to in-frame clones, with some not included. The table has around 450,000 clones, around 89% seen once; the top ten hold 4.3%. Sequenced: peripheral blood. The receptor set was obtained from a woman aged 25 to 45 with acute or convalescent COVID-19.

This sequence joins TRBV3-1 (or the pseudogene TRBV3-2) and TRBJ2-1; 7 bases are shared with TRBD2. The CDR3 consists of 17 residues. Trimming took 0 bases from V and 4 from J; bases not matched to a gene: 9. CDR1 and CDR2 from the germline V gene are LGHDT and YNNKEL (reference sequence). The DNA for the CDR3 is TGTGCCAGCAGCCAAGATCTGGGTGCGGGAGCTTACAATGAGCAGTTCTTC. Translating gives CASSQDLGAGAYNEQFF.

The rearrangement links TRBV5-8 to TRBJ1-6; no definite D call. V was pared by 0 bases and J by 3 bases, with 7 bases between. This CDR3 has 15 residues. In germline, CDR1 is SGHTS, CDR2 YDEGEE. The CDR3 spells CASSLETNYNSPLHF. The CDR3 DNA is TGTGCCAGCAGCTTGGAAACTAACTATAATTCACCCCTCCACTTT.

The chain employs TRBV5-5 and TRBJ2-3; D may be TRBD1 (6 bases). The CDR3 covers 16 residues. Germline CDR1 is SGHKS and CDR2 is YYEKEE (reference sequence). The V end was cut by 0 bases, the J end by 2 bases, with 13 bases between. Here the CDR3 reads CASSLDSRGYTDTQYF. The CDR3 DNA reads TGTGCCAGCAGCTTGGATTCCAGGGGATACACAGATACGCAGTATTTT.

This chain joins TRBV5-5 and TRBJ1-2; D perhaps matches TRBD1 (5 bases). Trimming removed 4 bases from V and 5 bases from J, with 18 bases in between. Germline V lookup: CDR1 SGHKS, CDR2 YYEKEE (reference sequence). The length of the CDR3 is 15 residues. For the CDR3, the DNA is TGTGCCAGCAGCGTGATCCAGGGTCTCCGGTATGGCTACACCTTC. Its protein product is CASSVIQGLRYGYTF.

The chain recombines TRBV5-1 with TRBJ1-1; TRBD1 is a possible D gene (6 bases). The CDR3 loop spans 14 amino acids. The V gene lost 1 base and the J gene lost 6 bases, with 13 bases spanning the gap. Germline V gene data show CDR1 as SGHRS and CDR2 as YFSETQ. CDR3 nucleotides: TGCGCCAGCAGCTTGCTAGGTCAGGGGTCTGAAGCTTTCTTT. Translation gives CASSLLGQGSEAFF. The full variable domain, completed using reference TRBV5-1 and TRBJ1-1, is KAGVTQTPRYLIKTRGQQVTLSCSPISGHRSVSWYQQTPGQGLQFLFEYFSETQRNKGNFPGRFSGRQFSNSRSEMNVSTLELGDSALYLCASSLLGQGSEAFFGQGTRLTVV.

The table lists this clone with a count of one. The chain has TRBV3-1 (or the pseudogene TRBV3-2) and TRBJ2-7; 9 bases map to TRBD2. With V trimmed by 3 bases and J by 3 bases, 9 bases remained unmatched. CDR1 is LGHDT, CDR2 YNNKEL, per germline (reference sequence). This CDR3 contains 16 residues. The CDR3 here is CASSQAGLASVYEQYF. The CDR3 bases are TGTGCCAGCAGCCAGGCGGGACTAGCCTCAGTCTACGAGCAGTACTTC.

V usage is TRBV5-1 and J usage is TRBJ1-5; 7 bases are a match to TRBD1. J gave up 6 bases and V 4 bases, and 4 bases lay outside the gene matches. CDR3 length: 13 residues. Germline CDR1 and CDR2: SGHRS and YFSETQ. The CDR3 region has the DNA TGCGCCAGCAGCCAGACAGGGAGTCAGCCCCAGCATTTT. Translation gives CASSQTGSQPQHF.

This clone was seen only once. The chain is built from TRBV3-1 (or the pseudogene TRBV3-2) and TRBJ2-5; the D gene is possibly TRBD1 (5 bases). From germline, CDR1 is LGHDT and CDR2 YNNKEL (reference sequence). V lost 0 bases and J lost 5, with 10 bases in between. The CDR3 sequence is 14 residues long. This chain's CDR3 is CASSQDSGYETQYF. The CDR3 DNA is TGTGCCAGCAGCCAAGATTCAGGGTACGAGACCCAGTACTTC.

The chain carries TRBV28 and TRBJ2-1, with a tentative D call TRBD1 (5 bases). Trimming took 6 bases from V and 2 from J, leaving 11 bases between them. Germline V gene sequence: CDR1 MDHEN, CDR2 SYDVKM. This CDR3 spans 14 amino acids. CDR3 sequence: CASSQGITYNEQFF. For the CDR3, the DNA is TGTGCCAGCAGCCAGGGAATTACCTACAATGAGCAGTTCTTC.

The V gene is TRBV10-1, the J gene TRBJ1-2; D gene unclear. The CDR3 covers 14 residues. Trimming took 5 bases from V and 8 from J, leaving 18 bases between them. Germline V lookup: CDR1 WNHNN, CDR2 SYGVQD (reference sequence). The DNA of the CDR3 is TGCGCCAGCAGTAAACTCCGGGGAATAGGGGGCTACACCTTC. Translation: CASSKLRGIGGYTF.

This rearrangement joins TRBV7-2 to TRBJ2-1, with D perhaps matching TRBD2 (5 bases). The CDR3 consists of 15 residues. V lost 5 bases to trimming and J lost 3 bases, with 14 bases between them. Germline lookup yields CDR1 SGHTA and CDR2 FQGNSA. CDR3 in DNA: TGTGCCAGCAGCCCCAAGAGCGGAGGCTACAATGAGCAGTTCTTC. Translation gives CASSPKSGGYNEQFF.